This is a list of T cell receptor beta chains from one sample in a study of regulatory T cells in long-lasting Graves disease. Each CDR3 protein gets one entry after TCRdb re-called the multiplex PCR reads with MiXCR. The repertoire includes about 470,000 distinct CDR3 sequences, more than 20% of them detected once, and over 7.5% sits in the top ten. This material consisted of peripheral blood mononuclear cells (PBMCs), taken when the disease was refractory, from a patient treated with antithyroid drugs. The receptor set was obtained from a female donor with Graves disease. Each CDR3 is given with its conserved first and last residue. The D gene is left open where the match is weak. Clone size appears in some rows only: once, few, many, or a class for an expanded clone.

clone_size d_call j_call v_call cdr3_nt cdr3_aa
many TRBD1 TRBJ1-5 TRBV2 TGTGCCAGCAGTCTCAGGGGGCATTTCCAGCATTTT CASSLRGHFQHF
many TRBD2 TRBJ2-5 TRBV3-1 TGTGCCAGCAGCCAAGGGGACTACCCGGAGACCCAGTACTTC CASSQGDYPETQYF
many TRBD2 TRBJ2-7 TRBV7-6 TGTGCCAGCACCCCCGAGGGAGGGAACCACGAGCAGTACTTC CASTPEGGNHEQYF
many NA TRBJ1-1 TRBV30 TGTGCCTGGGGGTTCAGGACCTTAAACACTGAAGCTTTCTTT CAWGFRTLNTEAFF
many NA TRBJ2-7 TRBV7-9 TGTGCCAGCAGCTCCAATAAACTCATGCCCTACGAGCAGTACTTC CASSSNKLMPYEQYF
few NA TRBJ2-7 TRBV15 TGTGCCACCAGCAGAGTTGGGCTTCAGTACGAGCAGTACTTC CATSRVGLQYEQYF
many NA TRBJ2-7 TRBV10-3 TGTGCCATCGCCGGGACCACCGGTGAGCAGTACTTC CAIAGTTGEQYF
few NA TRBJ1-2 TRBV19 TGTGCCAGTAGTATCGGTTCTAACGACGGCTACACCTTC CASSIGSNDGYTF
many NA TRBJ2-5 TRBV7-9 TGTGCCAGCAGCTTCGATGCTTTGAATAAGGAGACCCAGTACTTC CASSFDALNKETQYF
many NA TRBJ2-5 TRBV6-1 TGTGCCAGCATGAATCAAGGGCTCCAAGAGACCCAGTACTTC CASMNQGLQETQYF
NA TRBD2 TRBJ2-3 TRBV7-8 TGTGCCAGCAGCATCCGGACTAGCGGGGTAACTAGCACAGATACGCAGTATTTT CASSIRTSGVTSTDTQYF
many NA TRBJ2-5 TRBV28 TGTGCCAGCAGTTCGGCAGGGTTGCGAGAGACCCAGTACTTC CASSSAGLRETQYF
NA TRBD1 TRBJ2-1 TRBV3-1 TGTGCCAGCAGCCAAGAATTTGGACAGGGTGACGATGAGCAGTTCTTC CASSQEFGQGDDEQFF
NA NA TRBJ2-7 TRBV20-1 TGCAGTGCTGATCTCAGTAGCTCCTACGAGCAGTACTTC CSADLSSSYEQYF
NA NA TRBJ2-2 TRBV24-1 TGTGCCACCATGTTCGGGAACACCGGGGAGCTGTTTTTT CATMFGNTGELFF
many TRBD1 TRBJ2-1 TRBV11-1 TGTGCCAGCAGCCAAGGACAGGGGCTGGGATACAATGAGCAGTTCTTC CASSQGQGLGYNEQFF
NA NA TRBJ2-2 TRBV5-1 TGCGCCAGCAGCTTGGACGTTAGCTCCGGGGAGCTGTTTTTT CASSLDVSSGELFF
NA TRBD2 TRBJ2-2 TRBV20-1 TGCAGTGCTAGAGACTGGACTAGCGGGATGTCGGCGAACACCGGGGAGCTGTTTTTT CSARDWTSGMSANTGELFF
many NA TRBJ1-2 TRBV7-2 TGTGCCAGCAGCTTAGTCAACAGAAACTACGGCTACACCTTC CASSLVNRNYGYTF
few NA TRBJ1-2 TRBV6-2/TRBV6-3 TGTGCCAGCAGTTACTCGATTCAGCCACCAAAGGGAGGCTACACCTTC CASSYSIQPPKGGYTF
NA NA TRBJ1-1 TRBV9 TGTGCCAGCAGCGAGAGGGCTCTGAACACTGAAGCTTTCTTT CASSERALNTEAFF
NA NA TRBJ1-2 TRBV11-1 TGTGCCAGCAGCTCCAGGGATTCTAACTATGGCTACACCTTC CASSSRDSNYGYTF
few NA TRBJ2-2 TRBV6-4 TGTGCCAGCAGTTACCCGCGGGACGGTGCGAACACCGGGGAGCTGTTTTTT CASSYPRDGANTGELFF
NA NA TRBJ2-5 TRBV7-2 TGTGCCAGCAGCTTAGGATTAGGCCCCCGCCGAGAGACCCAGTACTTC CASSLGLGPRRETQYF
NA NA TRBJ2-1 TRBV6-1 TGTGCCTCCTGGGGGCGAGGCTCATCCTACAATGAGCAGTTCTTC CASWGRGSSYNEQFF
NA NA TRBJ1-5 TRBV6-2/TRBV6-3 TGTGCCAGCACCCAAGGCAGGGAGAAGGAGCCCCAGCATTTT CASTQGREKEPQHF
NA NA TRBJ2-6 TRBV6-1 TGTGCCAGCAGTGAAGTCCGGCAAGCTAGGTCTGGGGCCAACGTCCTGACTTTC CASSEVRQARSGANVLTF
NA NA TRBJ1-2 TRBV19 TGTGCCAGTAGTATTACAGTTGGGGCTGGCTACACCTTC CASSITVGAGYTF
NA TRBD2 TRBJ2-1 TRBV11-2 TGTGCCAGCAGCCTAGCGGGAGCCCTCCGGCCCTCACAGTTCTTC CASSLAGALRPSQFF
many TRBD1 TRBJ2-6 TRBV5-1 TGCGCCAGCAGCTTGCAAAGGGGGCAAATCTCTGGGGCCAACGTCCTGACTTTC CASSLQRGQISGANVLTF
many NA TRBJ1-1 TRBV12-3/TRBV12-4 TGTGCCAGTCGTCAGACAGAGAACACTGAAGCTTTCTTT CASRQTENTEAFF
many NA TRBJ2-5 TRBV7-8 TGTGCCAGCAGCTCAAGGGGCGGTTGGGAGACCCAGTACTTC CASSSRGGWETQYF
few NA TRBJ2-7 TRBV15 TGTGCCACCAGCAGAGAACGGACGATCTCCTACGAGCAGTACTTC CATSRERTISYEQYF
few NA TRBJ1-5 TRBV20-1 TGCAGTGCTAAAGGACAGACTTATCAGCCCCAGCATTTT CSAKGQTYQPQHF
NA TRBD2 TRBJ2-2 TRBV20-1 TGCAGTGCTAGAGCGGCTAGCGGGAACATCTGGGAGCTGTTTTTT CSARAASGNIWELFF
many NA TRBJ2-5 TRBV6-1 TGTGCCAGCAGTGAAGGGAGGGAAACCCAGTACTTC CASSEGRETQYF
many NA TRBJ1-5 TRBV7-2 TGTGCCAGCAGCTTATCAGGGATGAATCAGCCCCAGCATTTT CASSLSGMNQPQHF
many TRBD2 TRBJ2-7 TRBV5-1 TGCGCCACCTCGGAGTCGGCGGGAGGAATTGAGCAGTACTTC CATSESAGGIEQYF
many NA TRBJ1-1 TRBV12-3/TRBV12-4 TGTGCCAGCAGAGATAAGACCTTGGGGAACACTGAAGCTTTCTTT CASRDKTLGNTEAFF
many NA TRBJ2-7 TRBV18 TGTGCCAGCTCACCACCGTCTATCTACGAGCAGTACTTC CASSPPSIYEQYF
NA TRBD1 TRBJ1-4 TRBV11-1 TGTGCCAGCAGCCTCGGACAGGGTGAAAATGAAAAACTGTTTTTT CASSLGQGENEKLFF
few NA TRBJ2-7 TRBV19 TGTGCCAGTAGTGTGGGACCGGACAGCCTCTACGAGCAGTACTTC CASSVGPDSLYEQYF
many TRBD2 TRBJ2-7 TRBV2 TGTGCCAGCTGGAGCGGGACCGACTACGAGCAGTACTTC CASWSGTDYEQYF
many TRBD2 TRBJ2-7 TRBV11-2 TGTGCCAGCAGCTTATTCACTTTGGGGACTAGCTCCTACGAGCAGTACTTC CASSLFTLGTSSYEQYF
NA NA TRBJ2-7 TRBV29-1 TGCAGCGTTGAACTGTCTGGCTTCTACGAGCAGTACTTC CSVELSGFYEQYF
few NA TRBJ2-2 TRBV4-1 TGCGCCAGCAGCCAAGATGTTGTACGGGGGTACAACACCGGGGAGCTGTTTTTT CASSQDVVRGYNTGELFF
NA NA TRBJ2-5 TRBV19 TGTGCCAGTAGTATCGGTGGGGATGATCGTGAGACCCAGTACTTC CASSIGGDDRETQYF
many NA TRBJ1-1 TRBV30 TGTGCCTGGTCGGACATCGTGGACACTGAAGCTTTCTTT CAWSDIVDTEAFF
NA NA TRBJ2-7 TRBV28 TGTACCAGCAAATCCCCTGACGTTGCGGAAAAAGGATACGAGCAGTACTTC CTSKSPDVAEKGYEQYF
many TRBD1 TRBJ2-5 TRBV6-5 TGTGCCAGCAGTTACCGGGGACAGGGGGGGGCCCAGTACTTC CASSYRGQGGAQYF
NA TRBD2 TRBJ2-7 TRBV9 TGTGCCAGCAGCGTAGGTCGGACTAGCAACGAGCAGTACTTC CASSVGRTSNEQYF
few NA TRBJ1-1 TRBV7-9 TGTGCCAGCAGGGCAGATTACAGGGCTAACATGAACACTGAAGCTTTCTTT CASRADYRANMNTEAFF
many TRBD1 TRBJ1-2 TRBV6-5 TGTGCCAGCAGTTTTCGGACAGGGAGTGGCTACACCTTC CASSFRTGSGYTF
many TRBD2 TRBJ2-7 TRBV2 TGTGCCAGCAGGACTAGCGGCTACGAGCAGTACTTC CASRTSGYEQYF
many NA TRBJ1-1 TRBV30 TGTGCCTGGACCTCAGGGCAGGGGTGGGTTGAAGCTTTCTTT CAWTSGQGWVEAFF
few TRBD1 TRBJ1-5 TRBV5-1 TGCGCCAGCAGCTTGGCAGGGGGCATGGAGCCCCAGCATTTT CASSLAGGMEPQHF
few TRBD1 TRBJ1-1 TRBV5-4 TGTGCCAGCAGCCCATTCTCAGGGGGCACTGAAGCTTTCTTT CASSPFSGGTEAFF
NA NA TRBJ2-1 TRBV15 TGTGCCACCACGGAGATGACATCGAGAGTTTGGGATGAGCAGTTCTTC CATTEMTSRVWDEQFF
many TRBD2 TRBJ2-7 TRBV9 TGTGCCAGCAGCCGGACTAGCGGGTCGGGCGAGCAGTACTTC CASSRTSGSGEQYF
NA NA TRBJ2-5 TRBV15 TGTGCCACCAGCAGAGATCCCACTAGCATGAAAGAGACCCAGTACTTC CATSRDPTSMKETQYF